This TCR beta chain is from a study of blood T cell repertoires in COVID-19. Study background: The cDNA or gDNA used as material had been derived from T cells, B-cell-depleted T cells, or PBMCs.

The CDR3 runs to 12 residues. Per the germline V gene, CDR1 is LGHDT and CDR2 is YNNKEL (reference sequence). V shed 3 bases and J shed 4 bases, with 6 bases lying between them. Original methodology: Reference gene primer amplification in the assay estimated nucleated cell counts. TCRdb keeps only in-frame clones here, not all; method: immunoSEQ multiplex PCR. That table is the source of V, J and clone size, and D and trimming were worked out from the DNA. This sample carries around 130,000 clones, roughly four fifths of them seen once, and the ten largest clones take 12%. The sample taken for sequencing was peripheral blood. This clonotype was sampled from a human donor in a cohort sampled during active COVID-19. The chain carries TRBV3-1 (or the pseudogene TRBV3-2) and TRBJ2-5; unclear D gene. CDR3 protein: CASSHSSETQYF. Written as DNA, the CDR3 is TGTGCCAGCAGCCATTCATCAGAGACCCAGTACTTC.